This TCR beta chain was recorded in a study of cytomegalovirus exposure and HLA in healthy donors. General study findings and limits: Across HLA loci, a later analysis found differing TCR association rates, with DRB1 most and HLA-C fewest.

Vbeta (60) and Jbeta (13) primers were used in the PCR. TCRdb's table, derived via immunoSEQ multiplex PCR, lists solely in-frame clones and lacks some. The profile shows fewer than 150,000 clones, roughly 77% of them singletons. As to this clone: Its antigen is unknown.

The sequencing sample was made of PBMCs. The clonotype was recovered from a man in his forties or fifties in good health and CMV-seropositive.

CDR3 bases: TGTGCCAGCATTCCCTGGACAGCCTATAAAGAAGCTTTCTTT. Protein sequence: CASIPWTAYKEAFF. This sequence joins TRBV28 and TRBJ1-1, with D possibly TRBD1 on 6 matching bases. The CDR3 loop spans 14 amino acids. Deletions cut 7 bases from V and 8 bases from J, with 20 bases between. Per germline, CDR1 MDHEN and CDR2 SYDVKM.